Below, 15 T cell receptor beta chains from the same sample are listed, as sequenced in a study of tumor-infiltrating lymphocytes in primary liver carcinoma. Unsorted whole blood supplied the RNA, and germline DNA was extracted too. TCR beta cDNA was reverse-transcribed from roughly 520 ng of total RNA. The reaction used a constant-region primer and ProtoScript II reverse transcriptase. Nested multiplex PCR, run for three rounds with slightly modified ARM-PCR, yielded TCR beta libraries. Amplification in the first two PCR rounds was performed using TRBV1-TRBV30 forward primers and a C-beta reverse primer for around 10 cycles each. MiXCR, applied by TCRdb to the multiplex PCR reads, yields one record per CDR3 protein. This sample carries 320,000 or so distinct CDR3 sequences, 65% of them seen once, and the ten largest clones take roughly 9%. The sample consisted of peripheral blood. Receptors originate from a man aged 35 to 55 with primary liver carcinoma and hepatitis B virus infection.

The sample holds many counts of this clonotype. This chain links TRBV7-9 with TRBJ1-2; 8 nucleotides agree with TRBD1. This CDR3 region has 15 residues. Per germline, CDR1 SEHNR and CDR2 FQNEAQ (reference sequence). Germline trimming cut 5 bases from V and 2 bases from J; bases unmatched to any gene: 7. CDR3 nucleotide sequence: TGTGCCAGCAGCGACGACCGACAGGGGAACTATGGCTACACCTTC. This sequence encodes CASSDDRQGNYGYTF.

This clonotype was seen just once. A much larger clone sits a single nucleotide away, making a read error possible. A read error is likely, as this CDR3 ends without the conserved phenylalanine or tryptophan. The chain has TRBV29-1 and TRBJ2-2, with 8 bases identical to TRBD1. This CDR3 has 13 amino acids. V trimming: 6 bases; J trimming: 3 bases; junction bases outside the gene matches: 3. From germline, CDR1 is SQVTM and CDR2 ANQGSEA. CDR3 region: CSVQGDYTGELFL. CDR3 DNA: TGCAGCGTACAGGGGGATTACACCGGGGAGCTGTTTCTT.

A note on this clonotype: A read error may explain this, as a much larger clone is one base away. The chain carries TRBV12-3 or TRBV12-4 and TRBJ1-4; unclear D gene. Trimming took off 1 base at V and 5 bases at J, with 11 bases between the two ends. The CDR3 sequence is 15 residues long. The CDR3 DNA is TGTGCCAGCAGTTTAGAAACGGACTCGAATGAAAAACTGTTTTTT. Translation: CASSLETDSNEKLFF.

Worth noting for this clonotype: A single base separates this from a much larger clone, so it may be a read error. V usage is TRBV6-1 and J usage is TRBJ1-5; possibly TRBD2 for D (6 bases). The J call is in doubt because the DNA end fits TRBJ2-3 better. The germline V gene encodes CDR1 MNHNS and CDR2 SASEGT. The CDR3 has 15 residues. In DNA form, the CDR3 reads TGTGCCGTATCGGCGGGAAGCGTTAGTAATCAGCCCCAGTATTTT. This codes for CAVSAGSVSNQPQYF.

Only a few counts were recorded for this clonotype. The rearrangement links TRBV7-9 to TRBJ2-7; the D gene is possibly TRBD2 (7 bases). This CDR3 spans 16 amino acids. The V gene lost 4 bases and the J gene lost 3 bases, with 19 bases spanning the gap. Germline V CDR1 and CDR2: SEHNR, FQNEAQ (reference sequence). The CDR3 spells CASSSIPGRGNYEQYF. In DNA, the CDR3 is TGTGCCAGCAGCTCAATTCCAGGGAGGGGGAACTACGAGCAGTACTTC. Complete variable domain (other parts from reference TRBV7-9 and TRBJ2-7): DTGVSQNPRHKITKRGQNVTFRCDPISEHNRLYWYRQTLGQGPEFLTYFQNEAQLEKSRLLSDRFSAERPKGSFSTLEIQRTEQGDSAMYLCASSSIPGRGNYEQYFGPGTRLTVT.

On this clonotype: Since a much larger clone is just one base distant, this may be a read error. The rearrangement links TRBV4-2 to TRBJ2-1, with D possibly TRBD2 on 6 matching bases. V lost 6 bases and J lost 5, with 17 bases in between. Germline CDR1 and CDR2: LGHNA and YNFKEQ. This CDR3 has 15 amino acids. For the CDR3, the DNA is TGTGCCAGCAGGAAAACTATCGGGAGCGACAATGAGCAGTTCTTC. It yields the protein CASRKTIGSDNEQFF.

Details on this clonotype: Since a much larger clone is just one base distant, this may be a read error. The chain recombines TRBV6-1 with TRBJ2-1; 7 nucleotides align to TRBD1. With V trimmed by 4 bases and J by 5 bases, 2 bases remained unmatched. CDR1 is MNHNS and CDR2 is SASEGT in the germline V gene. The CDR3 has 13 residues. DNA for the CDR3: TGTGCCAGCAGTGGACAGGGTGACAATGAGCAGTTCTTC. This translates into CASSGQGDNEQFF.

Comment on this clonotype: A read error may explain this, as a much larger clone is one base away. The chain uses TRBV7-9 and TRBJ2-7; 7 nucleotides line up with TRBD1. The CDR3 is 14 amino acids. The V gene's germline CDR1 is SEHNR and CDR2 FQNEAQ (reference sequence). The CDR3 reads CANSRQGDSYEQYF. CDR3 nucleotides: TGTGCCAACAGCAGGCAGGGGGACTCCTACGAGCAGTACTTC.

The chain joins TRBV12-3 or TRBV12-4 to TRBJ2-7; D might be TRBD1 (6 bases). The CDR3 length is 13 residues. V was pared by 6 bases and J by 5 bases, with 14 bases between. The CDR3 region is CASRFGTKDEQYF. CDR3 coding DNA: TGTGCCAGCAGATTCGGGACAAAGGACGAGCAGTACTTC.

The table lists this clonotype with many counts. The chain links TRBV5-4 to TRBJ2-1; D is possibly TRBD2 (6 bases). This CDR3 is 14 amino acids long. The ends were cut back, 3 bases at V and 6 bases at J, with 13 bases in the middle. The V gene's germline CDR1 is SGHNT and CDR2 YYREEE (reference sequence). CDR3 sequence: CASSWGLRRNEQFF. Written as DNA, the CDR3 is TGTGCCAGCAGCTGGGGACTCCGCCGCAATGAGCAGTTCTTC. Drawing the rest from reference TRBV5-4 and TRBJ2-1, the complete variable domain is ETGVTQSPTHLIKTRGQQVTLRCSSQSGHNTVSWYQQALGQGPQFIFQYYREEENGRGNFPPRFSGLQFPNYSSELNVNALELDDSALYLCASSWGLRRNEQFFGPGTRLTVL.

This clonotype was detected only a few times. The CDR3 loop reads CASSPGLADYEQYF. The CDR3 DNA is TGTGCCAGCAGCCCGGGACTAGCGGACTACGAGCAGTACTTC. This chain uses TRBV7-9 with TRBJ2-7; TRBD2 matches 11 bases. The CDR3 length is 14 residues. Trimming at V came to 5 bases and at J to 3 bases, leaving 3 bases not matched to a gene. Germline CDR1 is SEHNR and CDR2 is FQNEAQ (reference sequence). Complete variable domain (other parts from reference TRBV7-9 and TRBJ2-7): DTGVSQNPRHKITKRGQNVTFRCDPISEHNRLYWYRQTLGQGPEFLTYFQNEAQLEKSRLLSDRFSAERPKGSFSTLEIQRTEQGDSAMYLCASSPGLADYEQYFGPGTRLTVT.

Concerning this clonotype itself: At one end the junction does not follow the germline gene, possibly because of a read error. The chain combines TRBV6-1 with TRBJ2-1; either TRBD1 or TRBD2 may supply D (5 bases each). CDR3 length equals 15 residues. Germline assignment: CDR1 MNHNS and CDR2 SASEGT. CDR3: CAGSDWGSSYNEQFF. CDR3 nucleotide sequence: TGTGCCGGCAGTGATTGGGGGAGCTCCTACAATGAGCAGTTCTTC.

On this clonotype itself: A much bigger clone sits one base away, suggesting this may be a read error. This chain connects TRBV4-1 to TRBJ2-2; D remains ambiguous. CDR3 length equals 12 residues. Germline V gives CDR1 MGHRA, CDR2 YSYEKL. V lost 0 bases to trimming and J lost 9 bases, with 5 bases between them. Here the CDR3 reads CASSQETRELFF. The CDR3, as DNA: TGCGCCAGCAGCCAAGAAACCAGGGAGCTGTTTTTT.

This clonotype was recorded once. A much larger clone lies one base from this, so it may be a read error. V gene TRBV12-3 or TRBV12-4 combines with J gene TRBJ2-3; the match to TRBD1 covers 9 bases. The CDR3 spans 14 residues. V trimming: 8 bases; J trimming: 3 bases; junction bases outside the gene matches: 6. In nucleotides, the CDR3 is TGTGCCAGCGGTTCGACAGGGGGGACAGATACGCAGTATTTT. Its protein is CASGSTGGTDTQYF.

In the case of this clonotype: One end of the junction varies from germline; a read error may be responsible. The V gene is TRBV6-5, the J gene TRBJ2-1, with D possibly TRBD1 on 6 matching bases. This CDR3 is 14 amino acids long. The V gene's germline CDR1 is MNHEY and CDR2 SVGAGI. CDR3 protein: CASIADRAYNEQFF. DNA for the CDR3: TGCGCCAGCATTGCGGACAGAGCCTACAATGAGCAGTTCTTC.